These 15 T cell receptor beta chains originate from one sample sequenced in a study of beta chain features in type 1 diabetes. Expressed TCRB transcripts were sequenced after all isolated RNA was converted to cDNA. The repertoire was sequenced with immunoSEQ multiplex PCR; TCRdb's copy has only in-frame clones and lacks some. The sample consists of 120,000 to 150,000 clones, less than 8.5% of them appearing once. The sequencing sample was made of central memory CD4+ T cells from blood. These receptors all stem from a woman aged 25 to 45 in good health.

This clone has only a few counts. The rearrangement links TRBV10-3 to TRBJ2-5; 10 bases line up with TRBD2. Trimming at V came to 5 bases and at J to 4 bases, leaving 10 bases not matched to a gene. The length of the CDR3 is 16 residues. CDR1 and CDR2 (germline): ENHRY, SYGVKD. The CDR3 DNA sequence: TGTGCCATCAGTTCCATGGGGCTAGCGGGAGCAGAGACCCAGTACTTC. It encodes CAISSMGLAGAETQYF.

In this sample, this clone turned up a few times. The V call is TRBV14, the J call TRBJ2-1, with 9 nucleotides matching TRBD2. Germline V gene lookup returns CDR1 SGHDN and CDR2 FVKESK. There are 17 residues in the CDR3. V was clipped by 0 bases and J by 0 bases; unmatched bases: 3. For the CDR3, the DNA is TGTGCCAGCAGCCAAGATAGCGGGAGAAGCTCCTACAATGAGCAGTTCTTC. This encodes CASSQDSGRSSYNEQFF.

This clone occurred a few times. This chain joins TRBV7-6 and TRBJ2-1, with a possible D match to TRBD2 (5 bases). This CDR3 is built from 14 residues. The germline V and J ends were trimmed by 1 base and 6 bases, with 10 bases remaining between them. Germline-derived CDR1 and CDR2 are SGHVS and FNYEAQ. CDR3 sequence (DNA): TGTGCCAGCAGCTTAGACCCTAGCAGCAATGAGCAGTTCTTC. It translates to CASSLDPSSNEQFF.

This clone was seen a handful of times. This chain uses TRBV6-6 with TRBJ1-4; D gene uncertain. Trimming removed 8 bases from V and 8 bases from J, with 18 bases in between. Per the germline V gene, CDR1 is MNHNY and CDR2 is SVGAGI (reference sequence). The CDR3 loop spans 14 amino acids. DNA for the CDR3: TGTGCCAGCGGCCCAACGGAGCCGGGGGAAAAACTGTTTTTT. Amino acid sequence: CASGPTEPGEKLFF.

This clone was counted only a few times. The chain uses TRBV29-1 and TRBJ1-3; maybe TRBD1 (5 bases). The CDR3 spans 14 residues. The V gene lost 2 bases and the J gene lost 3 bases, with 11 bases spanning the gap. The germline gives CDR1 SQVTM, CDR2 ANQGSEA. CDR3 sequence: CSVESFRDGNTIYF. The CDR3, as DNA: TGCAGCGTTGAATCCTTCAGGGATGGAAACACCATATATTTT.

In this sample, this clone turned up a few times. V usage is TRBV5-1 and J usage is TRBJ1-1, with a weak D call TRBD1 (5 bases). This CDR3 contains 13 residues. V gave up 5 bases and J gave up 3 bases, with 11 bases separating them. Per the germline V gene, CDR1 is SGHRS and CDR2 is YFSETQ. CDR3 nucleotides: TGCGCCAGCAGTTATACAGGAGACACTGAAGCTTTCTTT. Its translation: CASSYTGDTEAFF.

The J gene is TRBJ1-5, the V gene TRBV4-2, with 7 bases identical to TRBD1. CDR3 length: 16 residues. Looked up from germline, CDR1 is LGHNA and CDR2 is YNFKEQ. Trimming cost V 3 bases and J 4 bases; bases outside gene matches: 9. The CDR3 bases are TGTGCCAGCAGCCAGCTCACAGGGGAAGGGAATCAGCCCCAGCATTTT. This sequence encodes CASSQLTGEGNQPQHF.

This clone was detected a few times. The chain employs TRBV28 and TRBJ1-2; the match to TRBD1 covers 8 bases. From germline, CDR1 is MDHEN and CDR2 SYDVKM. The CDR3 loop spans 12 amino acids. Trimming took 4 bases from V and 9 from J; bases not matched to a gene: 4. For the CDR3, the DNA is TGTGCCAGCAGTTCCGACAGGGGAAGCTACACCTTC. Its protein is CASSSDRGSYTF.

This clone has a handful of counts. The gene calls are TRBV14 and TRBJ2-3; the D gene is possibly TRBD2 (5 bases). The CDR3 is made up of 16 amino acids. V lost 1 base, J lost 5 bases, and 16 bases lay in between. From germline, CDR1 is SGHDN and CDR2 FVKESK. In DNA, the CDR3 is TGTGCCAGCAGCCAAGTATACGGGGTAGGAGGAGATACGCAGTATTTT. It specifies CASSQVYGVGGDTQYF.

The sample holds a few counts of this clone. This chain uses TRBV7-9 with TRBJ2-7, with D possibly matching TRBD2 (7 bases). The germline V and J ends were trimmed by 2 bases and 5 bases, with 13 bases remaining between them. CDR1 and CDR2 from the germline V gene are SEHNR and FQNEAQ (reference sequence). The CDR3 totals 14 residues. The CDR3 nucleotides read TGTGCCAGCAGCTTAACGGGGGGCTTGGACGAGCAGTACTTC. This codes for CASSLTGGLDEQYF.

This clone appeared a few times. This chain uses TRBV5-1 with TRBJ2-5; 12 bases align to TRBD2. This CDR3 is built from 16 residues. Germline loops: CDR1 SGHRS, CDR2 YFSETQ. The ends lost 3 bases at V and 4 bases at J; junction bases unmatched: 7. CDR3 nucleotides: TGCGCCAGCAGCTCTCTAGCGGGAGGGCCGGGAGAGACCCAGTACTTC. Its translation is CASSSLAGGPGETQYF. Full variable domain (missing parts from reference TRBV5-1 and TRBJ2-5): KAGVTQTPRYLIKTRGQQVTLSCSPISGHRSVSWYQQTPGQGLQFLFEYFSETQRNKGNFPGRFSGRQFSNSRSEMNVSTLELGDSALYLCASSSLAGGPGETQYFGPGTRLLVL.

The V and J genes are TRBV7-2 and TRBJ1-5, with D possibly being TRBD1 (6 bases). Germline-derived CDR1 and CDR2 are SGHTA and FQGNSA. V dropped 1 base and J dropped 0 bases, with 10 bases sitting between them. The CDR3 covers 16 residues. The DNA of the CDR3 is TGTGCCAGCAGCTTAGTAGGGGGAAATAGCAATCAGCCCCAGCATTTT. This sequence encodes CASSLVGGNSNQPQHF.

This clone was recorded many times. Here the CDR3 DNA reads TGTGCCAGCAGCTTGCCGGGACTAGTGCTGTTCTTC. It codes for CASSLPGLVLFF. The J gene is TRBJ2-1, the V gene TRBV5-4; 8 positions agree with TRBD2. Germline V CDR1 and CDR2: SGHNT, YYREEE (reference sequence). V gave up 1 base and J gave up 15 bases; unmatched junction bases: 6. The CDR3 consists of 12 residues.

Details on this clone: This CDR3 is also generated by other DNA sequences in the sample. The gene calls are TRBV7-2 and TRBJ2-3; D not certain. The CDR3 length is 14 residues. Looked up from germline, CDR1 is SGHTA and CDR2 is FQGNSA. V was cut by 7 bases and J by 1 base, with 12 bases left in between. CDR3 region: CASTRGGGTDTQYF. Here the CDR3 DNA reads TGTGCCAGCACCCGAGGTGGAGGCACAGATACGCAGTATTTT.

This sequence joins TRBV20-1 and TRBJ2-7; D unresolved. The germline V gene has CDR1 DFQATT and CDR2 SNEGSKA (reference sequence). Trimming cost V 2 bases and J 4 bases, with 6 bases left between them. The CDR3 has 11 amino acids. Here the CDR3 reads CSARSVYEQYF. CDR3 nucleotides: TGCAGTGCTAGATCCGTTTACGAGCAGTACTTC.